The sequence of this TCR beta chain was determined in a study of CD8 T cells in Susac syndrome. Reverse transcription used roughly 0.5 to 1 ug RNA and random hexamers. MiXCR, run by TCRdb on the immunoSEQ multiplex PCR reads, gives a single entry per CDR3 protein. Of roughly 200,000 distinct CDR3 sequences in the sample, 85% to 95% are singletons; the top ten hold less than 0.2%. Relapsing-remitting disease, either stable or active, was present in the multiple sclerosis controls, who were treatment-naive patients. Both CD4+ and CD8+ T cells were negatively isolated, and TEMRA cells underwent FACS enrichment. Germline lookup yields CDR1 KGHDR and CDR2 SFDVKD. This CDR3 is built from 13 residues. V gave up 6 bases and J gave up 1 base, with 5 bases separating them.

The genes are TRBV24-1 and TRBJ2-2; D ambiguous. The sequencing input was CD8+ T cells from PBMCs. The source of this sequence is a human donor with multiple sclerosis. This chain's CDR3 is CATSWRNTGELFF. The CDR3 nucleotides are TGTGCCACCAGTTGGAGGAACACCGGGGAGCTGTTTTTT.